Listed below are T cell receptor beta chains from one sample, sequenced in a study of technical replicates of blood from four donors. Generated by immunoSEQ multiplex PCR, the TCRdb table keeps only in-frame clones and is missing some. The sample carries roughly 80,000 clones, around 91% recorded once. Sequenced sample: T cells isolated from PBMCs. These receptor sequences come from a human donor in good health. Both conserved end residues are part of each CDR3. The D gene is left open where the match is weak. A clone size is listed for some rows: how often the clone was seen (once, few, many), or a class if it is expanded.

v_call: TRBV15
clone_size: NA
d_call: TRBD2
j_call: TRBJ2-1
cdr3_nt: TGTGCCACCAGCGGGGAACTAGCGGCCAAGTACAATGAGCAGTTCTTC
cdr3_aa: CATSGELAAKYNEQFF

v_call: TRBV15
clone_size: NA
d_call: NA
j_call: TRBJ2-7
cdr3_nt: TGTGCCACCAGCAGAGATCTGGGGGCTGAAGACGAGCAGTACTTC
cdr3_aa: CATSRDLGAEDEQYF

v_call: TRBV5-5
clone_size: few
d_call: NA
j_call: TRBJ1-1
cdr3_nt: TGTGCCAGCAGCGCCAGGGGCACTGAAGCTTTCTTT
cdr3_aa: CASSARGTEAFF

v_call: TRBV4-3
clone_size: NA
d_call: TRBD1
j_call: TRBJ2-2
cdr3_nt: TGCGCCAGCAGCCTCGGACAGGCGAACACCGGGGAGCTGTTTTTT
cdr3_aa: CASSLGQANTGELFF

v_call: TRBV5-6
clone_size: NA
d_call: NA
j_call: TRBJ2-1
cdr3_nt: TGTGCCAGCAGCTACGGGGACAAACCCTACAATGAGCAGTTCTTC
cdr3_aa: CASSYGDKPYNEQFF

v_call: TRBV7-8
clone_size: NA
d_call: NA
j_call: TRBJ1-1
cdr3_nt: TGTGCCAGCAGCTTAGTTGGCAGGAACACTGAAGCTTTCTTT
cdr3_aa: CASSLVGRNTEAFF

v_call: TRBV5-5
clone_size: NA
d_call: TRBD1
j_call: TRBJ2-7
cdr3_nt: TGTGCCAGCAGCTTACTTGGGACAGGGGAGTACATAGCCTACGAGCAGTACTTC
cdr3_aa: CASSLLGTGEYIAYEQYF

v_call: TRBV30
clone_size: once
d_call: TRBD2
j_call: TRBJ2-5
cdr3_nt: TGTGCCTGGAGGGTAGCGGGAGGGCAGCGCGTCCAGTACTTC
cdr3_aa: CAWRVAGGQRVQYF

v_call: TRBV9
clone_size: NA
d_call: NA
j_call: TRBJ1-5
cdr3_nt: TGTGCCAGCAGCGTTGGGTGGGAGTTGCCCCAGCATTTT
cdr3_aa: CASSVGWELPQHF

v_call: TRBV2
clone_size: few
d_call: TRBD1
j_call: TRBJ2-2
cdr3_nt: TGTGCCAGCAGGACAGGGATACACGGGGAGCTGTTTTTT
cdr3_aa: CASRTGIHGELFF

v_call: TRBV5-8
clone_size: NA
d_call: NA
j_call: TRBJ1-1
cdr3_nt: TGTGCCAGCAGCTTGCTATCGCTCCTGAACACTGAAGCTTTCTTT
cdr3_aa: CASSLLSLLNTEAFF

v_call: TRBV7-8
clone_size: NA
d_call: NA
j_call: TRBJ2-1
cdr3_nt: TGTGCCAGCAGCTTCCCGGCGGTCTACAATGAGCAGTTCTTC
cdr3_aa: CASSFPAVYNEQFF

v_call: TRBV10-3
clone_size: NA
d_call: NA
j_call: TRBJ1-1
cdr3_nt: TGTGCCATCAGTGACTCCTTGAACACTGAAGCTTTCTTT
cdr3_aa: CAISDSLNTEAFF

v_call: TRBV7-3
clone_size: NA
d_call: TRBD1
j_call: TRBJ1-5
cdr3_nt: TGTGCCAGCAGCTTAGAGACAGGGGGCAATCAGCCCCAGCATTTT
cdr3_aa: CASSLETGGNQPQHF

v_call: TRBV7-9
clone_size: NA
d_call: NA
j_call: TRBJ2-7
cdr3_nt: TGTGCCATCTCTAGGGGCGGGATTTACGAGCAGTACTTC
cdr3_aa: CAISRGGIYEQYF

v_call: TRBV7-9
clone_size: NA
d_call: TRBD1
j_call: TRBJ2-7
cdr3_nt: TGTGCCAGCAGCTTTCGGACAGGGGGCTACGAGCAGTACTTC
cdr3_aa: CASSFRTGGYEQYF

v_call: TRBV7-9
clone_size: NA
d_call: NA
j_call: TRBJ1-2
cdr3_nt: TGTGCCAGCAGCTTAGATGTTCAGTATGGCTACACCTTC
cdr3_aa: CASSLDVQYGYTF

v_call: TRBV15
clone_size: NA
d_call: TRBD1
j_call: TRBJ1-2
cdr3_nt: TGTGCCACAGACAGGGACAGGGTGACTGGCTACACCTTC
cdr3_aa: CATDRDRVTGYTF

v_call: TRBV11-2
clone_size: NA
d_call: NA
j_call: TRBJ2-3
cdr3_nt: TGTGCCAGCAGCTTAGGGGAGGATACGCAGTATTTT
cdr3_aa: CASSLGEDTQYF

v_call: TRBV15
clone_size: NA
d_call: TRBD1
j_call: TRBJ2-5
cdr3_nt: TGTGCCACCAGCAGGGGCGGATCAGGACAGGGTATCCCTTGGGAGACCCAGTACTTC
cdr3_aa: CATSRGGSGQGIPWETQYF